This is a list of T cell receptor beta chains from one sample in a study of shared clonotypes between healthy human individuals. TCRdb's table, derived via immunoSEQ multiplex PCR, lists solely in-frame clones and lacks some. The sample has about 980,000 clones, around 80% seen once. The sample comprised memory CD4+ T cells sorted from blood. These receptors were collected from a man aged 18 to 29 in good health. Each CDR3 is given with its conserved first and last residue. The D gene is left open where the match is weak. Only part of the rows carry a size: once, few, many, or a class if the clone is expanded.

j_call	v_call	d_call	clone_size	cdr3_aa	cdr3_nt
TRBJ2-3	TRBV2	.	.	CASGIGGTDTQYF	TGTGCCAGCGGGATAGGGGGGACAGATACGCAGTATTTT
TRBJ1-1	TRBV5-4	.	.	CASSPQKGGSSGTEAFF	TGTGCCAGCAGCCCCCAAAAGGGAGGAAGCTCGGGTACTGAAGCTTTCTTT
TRBJ1-4	TRBV4-3	TRBD1	.	CASSQEGTGVGEKLFF	TGCGCCAGCAGCCAAGAAGGGACAGGGGTCGGTGAAAAACTGTTTTTT
TRBJ2-1	TRBV4-3	TRBD2	.	CASSQELAGGNNEQFF	TGCGCCAGCAGCCAAGAGCTAGCGGGGGGGAACAATGAGCAGTTCTTC
TRBJ2-1	TRBV6-5	TRBD2	.	CASSRGRARDEQFF	TGTGCCAGCAGCCGCGGGAGGGCTAGGGATGAGCAGTTCTTC
TRBJ2-5	TRBV9	.	.	CASSVGFTHSGETQYF	TGTGCCAGCAGCGTAGGCTTTACACATTCGGGGGAGACCCAGTACTTC
TRBJ1-1	TRBV10-3	TRBD1	.	CAISLGGSSIGGEAFF	TGTGCCATCAGCCTAGGGGGCTCGTCGATAGGAGGTGAAGCTTTCTTT
TRBJ1-4	TRBV9	.	.	CASSVAGQGNEKLFF	TGTGCCAGCAGCGTAGCCGGGCAGGGTAATGAAAAACTGTTTTTT
TRBJ2-3	TRBV11-2	.	.	CASSFPPWVTSTDTQYF	TGTGCCAGCAGCTTTCCGCCGTGGGTGACTAGCACAGATACGCAGTATTTT
TRBJ1-2	TRBV27	.	.	CASSLSATNYGYTF	TGTGCCAGCAGTTTATCAGCAACAAACTATGGCTACACCTTC
TRBJ2-7	TRBV13	TRBD2	.	CASSLGGLAGPYEQYF	TGTGCCAGCAGCTTAGGGGGACTAGCGGGTCCCTACGAGCAGTACTTC
TRBJ2-7	TRBV7-2	.	.	CASSLAGPSSEQYF	TGTGCCAGCAGCTTAGCGGGACCGTCATCCGAGCAGTACTTC
TRBJ2-2	TRBV6-6	.	.	CASSYSSGTGELFF	TGTGCCAGCAGTTACTCGTCGGGGACCGGGGAGCTGTTTTTT
TRBJ2-2	TRBV5-1	TRBD1	.	CASSQDRVDTGELFF	TGCGCCAGCAGCCAGGACAGGGTGGACACCGGGGAGCTGTTTTTT
TRBJ2-7	TRBV10-1	.	once	CASSDRSDGVEAQYF	TGCGCCAGCAGTGACCGGTCCGATGGGGTTGAGGCGCAGTACTTC
TRBJ1-1	TRBV6-5	.	.	CASSYPQGEAFF	TGTGCCAGCAGTTACCCTCAGGGTGAAGCTTTCTTT
TRBJ1-1	TRBV6-5	.	.	CASARAMGTEAFF	TGTGCCAGTGCCAGGGCGATGGGCACTGAAGCTTTCTTT